This T cell receptor (beta chain) was profiled in a study of blood T cell repertoires in COVID-19. Germline V gives CDR1 MNHEY, CDR2 SVGAGI. The CDR3 is 13 residues long. The V gene lost 8 bases and the J gene lost 4 bases, with 11 bases spanning the gap. Sequencing used immunoSEQ multiplex PCR; TCRdb keeps in-frame clones, though not all of them. In the table there are roughly 380,000 clones, approximately 90% of which are singletons. The source of this sequence is a middle-aged woman with COVID-19, enrolled during active disease. Sequenced material: peripheral blood. The chain combines TRBV6-5 with TRBJ1-4; the D gene is possibly TRBD1 (5 bases). The CDR3 coding sequence is TGTGCCAGCTCGGGACTGTTTAATGAAAAACTGTTTTTT. Translation: CASSGLFNEKLFF.